This paragraph reports one T cell receptor (beta chain). Its antigen is not yet known. No base quality values were provided; no much bigger clone lies one nucleotide off. This specimen comes from a study of T-cell reconstitution after alpha-beta-depleted transplantation in children (dated by TCRdb to about 2016). With regard to the full study: Using TCR repertoire profiling, the study followed T-cell immune reconstitution in a quantitative way in children after TCRalphabeta/CD19-depleted allogeneic hematopoietic cell transplantation.

Library method: PCR. Data came from an Illumina HiSeq 2500. TCR libraries were prepared with molecular barcoding, using unique molecular identifiers to normalize TCRbeta repertoire quantification. TCRdb applied fastp at Q25 and MiXCR to the public reads, then kept only in-frame beta chains. A single entry per CDR3 protein holds the most common genes and DNA from its merged rows. In all, the sample holds approximately 590,000 distinct CDR3 sequences, and roughly a tenth of those were seen once. The ten largest clones take up roughly 4% of the sample. Specimen: PBMCs from the stem cell graft donor, collected from the stem cell graft. The sequence came from a human donor who donated a stem cell graft to a child with acute myeloid leukemia.

The CDR3 protein: CASSLWLAGASYEQYF. The DNA is TGTGCCAGCAGTTTATGGCTAGCGGGAGCCTCCTACGAGCAGTACTTC. The V gene is TRBV28 and the J gene is TRBJ2-7, and TRBD2 matches 10 of the central bases. CDR1 and CDR2 were assigned from the germline V gene as MDHEN and SYDVKM. Spanning cysteine to phenylalanine, the CDR3 consists of 16 amino acids. Only the CDR3 portion is preserved as DNA: 48 bases, with reading frame beginning at the first base. Here V drops 0 bases and J drops 0 bases, and the junction holds 2 bases not matched to any gene.